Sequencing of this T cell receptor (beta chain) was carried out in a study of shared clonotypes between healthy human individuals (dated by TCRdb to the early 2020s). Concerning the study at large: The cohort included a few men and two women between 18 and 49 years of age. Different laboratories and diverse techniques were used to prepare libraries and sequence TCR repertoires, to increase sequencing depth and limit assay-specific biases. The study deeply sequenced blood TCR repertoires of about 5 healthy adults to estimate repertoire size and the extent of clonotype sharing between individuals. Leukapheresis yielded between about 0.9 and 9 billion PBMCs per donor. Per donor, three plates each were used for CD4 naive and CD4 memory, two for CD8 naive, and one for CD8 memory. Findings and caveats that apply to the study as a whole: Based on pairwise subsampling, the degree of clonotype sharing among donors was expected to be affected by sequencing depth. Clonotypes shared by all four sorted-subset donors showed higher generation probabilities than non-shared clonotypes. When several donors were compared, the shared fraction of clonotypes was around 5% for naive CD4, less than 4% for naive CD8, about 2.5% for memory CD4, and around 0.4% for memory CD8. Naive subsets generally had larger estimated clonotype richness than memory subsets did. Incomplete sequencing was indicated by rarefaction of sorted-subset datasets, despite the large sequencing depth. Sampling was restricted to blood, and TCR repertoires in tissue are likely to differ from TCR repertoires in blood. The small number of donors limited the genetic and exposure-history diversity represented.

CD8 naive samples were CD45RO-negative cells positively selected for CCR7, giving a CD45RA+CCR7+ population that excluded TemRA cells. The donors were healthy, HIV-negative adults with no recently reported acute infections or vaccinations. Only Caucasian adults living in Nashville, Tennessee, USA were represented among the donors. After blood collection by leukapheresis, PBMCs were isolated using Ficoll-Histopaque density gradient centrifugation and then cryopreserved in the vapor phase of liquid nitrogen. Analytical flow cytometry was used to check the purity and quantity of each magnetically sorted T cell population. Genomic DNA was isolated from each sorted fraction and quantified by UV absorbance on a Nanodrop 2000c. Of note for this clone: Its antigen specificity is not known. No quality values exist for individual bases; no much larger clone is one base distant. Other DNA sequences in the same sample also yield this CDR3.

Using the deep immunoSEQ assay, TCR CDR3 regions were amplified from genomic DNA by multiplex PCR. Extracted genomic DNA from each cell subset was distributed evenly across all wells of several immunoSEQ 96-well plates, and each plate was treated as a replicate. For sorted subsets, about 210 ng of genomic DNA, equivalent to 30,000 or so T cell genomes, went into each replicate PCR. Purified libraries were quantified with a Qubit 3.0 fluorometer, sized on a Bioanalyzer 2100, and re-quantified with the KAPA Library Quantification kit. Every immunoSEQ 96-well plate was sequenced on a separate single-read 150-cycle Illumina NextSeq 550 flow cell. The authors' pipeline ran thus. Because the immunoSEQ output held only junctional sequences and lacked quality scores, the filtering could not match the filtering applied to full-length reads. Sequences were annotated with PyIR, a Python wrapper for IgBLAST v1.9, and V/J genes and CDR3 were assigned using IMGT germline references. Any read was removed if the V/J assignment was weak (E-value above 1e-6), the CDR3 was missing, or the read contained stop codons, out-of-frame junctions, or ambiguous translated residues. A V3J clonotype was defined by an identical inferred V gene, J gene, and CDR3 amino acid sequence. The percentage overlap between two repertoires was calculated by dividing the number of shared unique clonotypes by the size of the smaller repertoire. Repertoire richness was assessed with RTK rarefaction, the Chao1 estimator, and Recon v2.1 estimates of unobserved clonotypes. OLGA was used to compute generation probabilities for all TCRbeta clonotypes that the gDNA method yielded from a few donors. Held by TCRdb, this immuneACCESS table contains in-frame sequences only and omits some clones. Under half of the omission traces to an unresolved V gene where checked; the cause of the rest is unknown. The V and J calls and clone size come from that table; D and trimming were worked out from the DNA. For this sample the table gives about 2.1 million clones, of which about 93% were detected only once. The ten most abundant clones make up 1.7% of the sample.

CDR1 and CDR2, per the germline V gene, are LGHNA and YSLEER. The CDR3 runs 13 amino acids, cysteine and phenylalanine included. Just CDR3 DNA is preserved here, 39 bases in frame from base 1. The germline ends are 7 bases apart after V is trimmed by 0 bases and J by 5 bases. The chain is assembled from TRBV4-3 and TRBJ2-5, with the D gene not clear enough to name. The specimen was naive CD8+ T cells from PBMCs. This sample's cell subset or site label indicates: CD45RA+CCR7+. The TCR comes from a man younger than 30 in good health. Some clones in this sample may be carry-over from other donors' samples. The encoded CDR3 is CASSQDRSETQYF. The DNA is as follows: TGCGCCAGCAGCCAAGATAGAAGCGAGACCCAGTACTTC.